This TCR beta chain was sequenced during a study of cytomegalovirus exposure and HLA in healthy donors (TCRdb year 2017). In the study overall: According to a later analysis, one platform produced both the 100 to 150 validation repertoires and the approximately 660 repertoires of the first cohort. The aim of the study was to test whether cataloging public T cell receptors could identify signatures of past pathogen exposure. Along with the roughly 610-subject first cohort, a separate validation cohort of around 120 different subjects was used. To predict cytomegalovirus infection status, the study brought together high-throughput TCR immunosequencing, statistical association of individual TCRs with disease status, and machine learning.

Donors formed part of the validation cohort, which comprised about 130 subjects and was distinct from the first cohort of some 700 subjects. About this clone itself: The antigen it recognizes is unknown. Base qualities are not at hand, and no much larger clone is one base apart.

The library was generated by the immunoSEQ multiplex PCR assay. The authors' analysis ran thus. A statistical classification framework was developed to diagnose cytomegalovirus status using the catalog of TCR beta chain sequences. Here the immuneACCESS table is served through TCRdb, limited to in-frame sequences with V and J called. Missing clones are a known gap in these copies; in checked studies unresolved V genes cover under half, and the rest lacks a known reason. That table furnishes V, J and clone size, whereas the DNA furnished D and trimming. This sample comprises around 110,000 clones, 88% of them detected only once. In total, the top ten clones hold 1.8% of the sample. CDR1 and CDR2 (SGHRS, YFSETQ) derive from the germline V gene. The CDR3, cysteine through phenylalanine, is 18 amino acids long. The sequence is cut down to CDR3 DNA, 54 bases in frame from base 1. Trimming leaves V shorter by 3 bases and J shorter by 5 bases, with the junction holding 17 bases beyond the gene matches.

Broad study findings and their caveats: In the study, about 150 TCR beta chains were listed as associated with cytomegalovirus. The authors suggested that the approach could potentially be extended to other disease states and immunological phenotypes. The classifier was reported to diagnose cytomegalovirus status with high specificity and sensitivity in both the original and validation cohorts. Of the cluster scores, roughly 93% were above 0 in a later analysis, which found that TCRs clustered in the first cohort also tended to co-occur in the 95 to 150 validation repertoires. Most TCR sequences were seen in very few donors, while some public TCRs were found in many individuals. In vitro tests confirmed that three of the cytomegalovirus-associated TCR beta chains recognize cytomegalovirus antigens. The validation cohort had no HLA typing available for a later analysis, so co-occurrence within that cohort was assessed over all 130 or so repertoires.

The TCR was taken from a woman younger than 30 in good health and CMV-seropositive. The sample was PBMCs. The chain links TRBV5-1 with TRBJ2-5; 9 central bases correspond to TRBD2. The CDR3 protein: CASSSFLITSGRTETQYF. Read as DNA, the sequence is TGCGCCAGCAGCTCCTTCTTAATAACTAGCGGGCGTACGGAGACCCAGTACTTC. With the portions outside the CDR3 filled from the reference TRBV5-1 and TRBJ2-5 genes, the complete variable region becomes KAGVTQTPRYLIKTRGQQVTLSCSPISGHRSVSWYQQTPGQGLQFLFEYFSETQRNKGNFPGRFSGRQFSNSRSEMNVSTLELGDSALYLCASSSFLITSGRTETQYFGPGTRLLVL.